One and the same sample provided the 27 T cell receptor beta chains below, sequenced in a study of control samples from healthy donors and cancer patients (dated by TCRdb to about 2020). Library method: the immunoSEQ multiplex PCR assay. Sourced from immuneACCESS, this table was stored by TCRdb with only in-frame sequences that have V and J called. A share of the clones is absent; for the studies checked, an unresolved V gene accounts for under half, and the remainder has no known explanation. This sample holds 150,000 to 200,000 clones; 80% to 95% were observed only once. The ten largest clones represent approximately 2% of the sample. Sequenced sample: blood. The receptors come from a woman aged 35 to 49 in good health.

The J gene is TRBJ2-7, the V gene TRBV6-6; 12 positions match TRBD1. CDR1 and CDR2 from the germline V gene are MNHNY and SVGAGI (reference sequence). The CDR3 loop spans 13 amino acids. Losses at the gene ends were 11 bases for V and 8 bases for J; bases not matched to a gene: 10. The CDR3 DNA reads TGTGCCGCAGCCGGGACAGGGGGCCTACAGCAGTACTTC. Protein: CAAAGTGGLQQYF.

The rearrangement uses TRBV19 and TRBJ1-5; D is undetermined. Per the germline V gene, CDR1 is LNHDA and CDR2 is SQIVND (reference sequence). Trimming removed 7 bases at V and 2 bases at J, with 12 bases between. The CDR3 is made up of 14 amino acids. The CDR3 loop reads CASMGITGNQPQHF. The DNA for the CDR3 is TGTGCCAGTATGGGGATAACGGGCAATCAGCCCCAGCATTTT.

This clone occurred once. The chain is built from TRBV10-3 and TRBJ1-3, with 7 bases aligning to TRBD1. The CDR3 has 16 amino acids. The trim removed 5 bases at V and 0 bases at J, leaving 7 bases unmatched. Germline CDR1 ENHRY, CDR2 SYGVKD. The CDR3 reads CAISSLAGGSGNTIYF. CDR3 DNA sequence: TGTGCCATCAGTAGCCTGGCAGGGGGCTCTGGAAACACCATATATTTT.

CDR3 loop: CASSSVQGQRLSGNTIYF. The CDR3 region has the DNA TGTGCCAGCAGCTCTGTGCAGGGACAGAGACTTTCTGGAAACACCATATATTTT. The chain combines TRBV7-9 with TRBJ1-3, with 7 positions matching TRBD1. V was clipped by 4 bases and J by 1 base; unmatched bases: 13. The CDR3 runs 18 residues. Per germline, CDR1 SEHNR and CDR2 FQNEAQ (reference sequence).

This clone was seen a single time. The rearrangement links TRBV5-5 to TRBJ1-6, with D maybe TRBD1 (5 bases). Germline V CDR1 and CDR2: SGHKS, YYEKEE (reference sequence). The germline V and J ends were trimmed by 4 bases and 0 bases, with 11 bases remaining between them. CDR3 length equals 16 residues. Here the CDR3 DNA reads TGTGCCAGCAGCCAGGGTGAAAGCTCCTATAATTCACCCCTCCACTTT. Residues: CASSQGESSYNSPLHF.

The chain couples TRBV4-2 to TRBJ1-2; 7 bases fit TRBD1. The J segment lost 2 bases and the V segment lost 7 bases, leaving 10 bases of the junction unmatched. This CDR3 is 15 amino acids long. CDR1 and CDR2 from the germline V gene are LGHNA and YNFKEQ. The CDR3: CASTSEIRGNYGYTF. In nucleotides, the CDR3 is TGTGCCAGCACCTCTGAGATCAGGGGGAACTATGGCTACACCTTC.

The chain couples TRBV5-1 to TRBJ2-5; D remains ambiguous. Trimming took 0 bases from V and 4 from J, leaving 10 bases between them. Germline assignment: CDR1 SGHRS and CDR2 YFSETQ. This CDR3 has 14 residues. The CDR3, as DNA: TGCGCCAGCAGCTTGGCCGGCTATCCAGAGACCCAGTACTTC. Residues: CASSLAGYPETQYF. The full variable domain, completed using reference TRBV5-1 and TRBJ2-5, is KAGVTQTPRYLIKTRGQQVTLSCSPISGHRSVSWYQQTPGQGLQFLFEYFSETQRNKGNFPGRFSGRQFSNSRSEMNVSTLELGDSALYLCASSLAGYPETQYFGPGTRLLVL.

This clone has a count of ten or more. CDR3 loop: CATSRDSGQSYKAFF. CDR3 bases: TGTGCCACCAGCAGAGATTCCGGACAGTCTTATAAAGCTTTCTTT. The chain is built from TRBV15 and TRBJ1-1; D possibly corresponds to TRBD1 (6 bases). V was pared by 0 bases and J by 9 bases, with 17 bases between. This CDR3 contains 15 residues. In germline, CDR1 is LNHNV, CDR2 YYDKDF (reference sequence).

V gene TRBV3-1 (or the pseudogene TRBV3-2) combines with J gene TRBJ2-5, with D perhaps matching TRBD1 or TRBD2 (5 bases each). V gave up 0 bases and J gave up 4 bases, with 12 bases separating them. Germline values: CDR1 LGHDT, CDR2 YNNKEL (reference sequence). This CDR3 contains 15 residues. The CDR3 loop reads CASSQDGEGIETQYF. The CDR3 DNA reads as TGTGCCAGCAGCCAAGATGGCGAGGGGATAGAGACCCAGTACTTC.

The V call is TRBV14, the J call TRBJ2-7; TRBD2 matches 7 bases. This CDR3 has 12 amino acids. J lost 9 bases, V lost 4 bases, and 6 bases had no gene match. Germline V gene sequence: CDR1 SGHDN, CDR2 FVKESK. CDR3 coding DNA: TGTGCCAGCAGCCCCGGGGGGATGCGGCAGTACTTC. It specifies CASSPGGMRQYF.

The chain has TRBV6-5 and TRBJ1-1; D is perhaps TRBD1 (5 bases). Trimming removed 2 bases at V and 5 bases at J, with 15 bases between. Germline V CDR1 and CDR2: MNHEY, SVGAGI. The CDR3 covers 15 residues. This chain's CDR3 is CASSYGPGKGTEAFF. The CDR3 DNA reads as TGTGCCAGCAGTTACGGACCAGGGAAGGGGACTGAAGCTTTCTTT.

CDR3 protein: CASTIQGDYGYTF. The CDR3 region has the DNA TGTGCCAGCACAATTCAGGGGGACTATGGCTACACCTTC. The rearrangement links TRBV2 to TRBJ1-2, with 7 nucleotides matching TRBD1. This CDR3 has 13 residues. V lost 7 bases to trimming and J lost 3 bases; unmatched junction nucleotides: 5. Per the germline V gene, CDR1 is SNHLY and CDR2 is FYNNEI.

V usage is TRBV4-1 and J usage is TRBJ2-5; D uncertain. The V and J ends lost 4 bases and 2 bases respectively, with 8 bases between them. The CDR3 has 13 residues. From germline, CDR1 is MGHRA and CDR2 YSYEKL. The chain's CDR3 is CASSRTSQETQYF. The CDR3 DNA sequence: TGCGCCAGCAGCCGTACTTCTCAAGAGACCCAGTACTTC.

V usage is TRBV2 and J usage is TRBJ2-2, with D tentatively TRBD2 (6 bases). This CDR3 region has 15 residues. Trimming removed 7 bases from V and 7 bases from J, with 19 bases in between. Germline V gives CDR1 SNHLY, CDR2 FYNNEI. As DNA, the CDR3 is TGTGCCAGCAAGAAGGAGGGCGGGGTTGGCGGGGAGCTGTTTTTT. This sequence encodes CASKKEGGVGGELFF.

The V call is TRBV28, the J call TRBJ1-3; tentatively, D is TRBD1 (5 bases). Germline V CDR1 and CDR2: MDHEN, SYDVKM. Trimming took 2 bases from V and 4 from J, leaving 15 bases between them. CDR3 length: 16 amino acids. This CDR3 reads CASSLAPRGVGNTIYF. In DNA form, the CDR3 reads TGTGCCAGCAGTTTAGCCCCCCGGGGGGTCGGAAACACCATATATTTT. Variable domain in full (rest from reference TRBV28 and TRBJ1-3): DVKVTQSSRYLVKRTGEKVFLECVQDMDHENMFWYRQDPGLGLRLIYFSYDVKMKEKGDIPEGYSVSREKKERFSLILESASTNQTSMYLCASSLAPRGVGNTIYFGEGSWLTVV.

This clone was seen only once. CDR3 region: CASRKFGNSNQPQHF. CDR3 coding DNA: TGTGCCAGTAGGAAGTTCGGGAATAGCAATCAGCCCCAGCATTTT. This chain uses TRBV19 with TRBJ1-5; D remains ambiguous. Germline CDR1 reads LNHDA; CDR2 reads SQIVND (reference sequence). This CDR3 has 15 amino acids. Trimming stripped 6 bases from V and 0 bases from J, with 12 bases between.

This clone was picked up many times. Other DNA sequences in this sample translate to the same CDR3. This chain connects TRBV2 to TRBJ2-7, with 7 nucleotides matching TRBD1. The junction had 5 bases not matched to a gene; V was cut back by 6 bases and J by 0 bases. Germline values: CDR1 SNHLY, CDR2 FYNNEI. The CDR3 totals 14 residues. The CDR3 protein is CASRATGNSYEQYF. The DNA for the CDR3 is TGTGCCAGCAGGGCGACAGGGAACTCCTACGAGCAGTACTTC.

Comment on this clone: Other DNA sequences in the same sample also yield this CDR3. The J gene is TRBJ2-2, the V gene TRBV5-1, with TRBD1 as a possible D gene (6 bases). Per germline, CDR1 SGHRS and CDR2 YFSETQ. This CDR3 is built from 15 residues. Trimming left V 0 bases short and J 5 bases short, with 11 bases between. Here the CDR3 DNA reads TGCGCCAGCAGCTTGGGGACAGTTGGGACCGGGGAGCTGTTTTTT. Protein sequence: CASSLGTVGTGELFF.

The chain uses TRBV6-5 and TRBJ1-3; tentative D call: TRBD1 (6 bases). V was cut by 5 bases and J by 0 bases, with 11 bases left in between. This CDR3 is 15 amino acids long. Germline-derived CDR1 and CDR2 are MNHEY and SVGAGI. CDR3 sequence reads: CASSPRTASGNTIYF. CDR3 bases: TGTGCCAGCAGTCCTAGGACAGCCTCTGGAAACACCATATATTTT.

The V gene is TRBV19, the J gene TRBJ1-1; 7 positions agree with TRBD1. Germline CDR1 LNHDA, CDR2 SQIVND (reference sequence). J gave up 0 bases and V 9 bases, and 7 bases lay outside the gene matches. The CDR3 length is 14 residues. CDR3 sequence (DNA): TGTGCCAGCCAAAATACAGGGGTGAACACTGAAGCTTTCTTT. Protein product: CASQNTGVNTEAFF.

The chain has TRBV6-1 and TRBJ2-2; 7 positions match TRBD2. The germline CDR1 and CDR2 sequences are MNHNS and SASEGT. The ends lost 2 bases at V and 9 bases at J; junction bases unmatched: 9. This CDR3 spans 15 amino acids. DNA for the CDR3: TGTGCCAGCAGTGAAAGCGGGGCCAAACACCGGGAGCTGTTTTTT. This sequence encodes CASSESGAKHRELFF.

CDR3 loop: CASSLWRGGTDTQYF. The CDR3 DNA is TGTGCCAGCAGCTTATGGAGGGGAGGAACAGATACGCAGTATTTT. This chain connects TRBV7-2 to TRBJ2-3; D might be TRBD2 (6 bases). Trimming stripped 2 bases from V and 3 bases from J, with 12 bases between. Germline CDR1 is SGHTA and CDR2 is FQGNSA. The CDR3 consists of 15 residues.

The chain combines TRBV18 with TRBJ1-2; the D gene is possibly TRBD1 (6 bases). With 5 bases removed from V and 0 bases from J, the gap between germline ends came to 10 bases. The CDR3 has 14 amino acids. Per germline, CDR1 KGHSH and CDR2 LQKENI. CDR3: CASSETGPNYGYTF. CDR3 nucleotide sequence: TGTGCCAGCTCAGAAACAGGGCCTAACTATGGCTACACCTTC.

This clone was counted a single time. CDR3 nucleotides: TGTGCCAGCAGCCCCGACCCAGCCGGAAACACCATATATTTT. Translated, it gives CASSPDPAGNTIYF. J is TRBJ1-3 and V is TRBV6-6; D unclear. The V end was cut by 6 bases, the J end by 4 bases, with 13 bases between. Germline CDR1 reads MNHNY; CDR2 reads SVGAGI (reference sequence). The CDR3 runs 14 residues.

This chain links TRBV6-4 with TRBJ1-5; D is unclear. With 0 bases removed from V and 9 bases from J, the gap between germline ends came to 9 bases. The CDR3 is made up of 13 amino acids. CDR1 and CDR2 (germline): MRHNA, SNTAGT. The CDR3 DNA reads TGTGCCAGCAGTGACTCGGGCGTCGGGCCCCAGCATTTT. It translates to CASSDSGVGPQHF.

V and J are TRBV10-3 and TRBJ2-3; 14 bases align to TRBD2. V shed 10 bases, J shed 1 base, and the junction held 7 bases outside the gene matches. This CDR3 has 16 amino acids. Germline V gene sequence: CDR1 ENHRY, CDR2 SYGVKD. CDR3 nucleotide sequence: TGTGCCACCGGAATGACTAGCGGGGGGGGCACAGATACGCAGTATTTT. It specifies CATGMTSGGGTDTQYF.

The chain employs TRBV2 and TRBJ1-6; D is unresolved. V lost 8 bases and J 0 bases, leaving 5 bases between the germline ends. Germline V gene lookup returns CDR1 SNHLY and CDR2 FYNNEI. The CDR3 has 13 amino acids. CDR3 sequence (DNA): TGTGCCAGCCGCCCCTCCTATAATTCACCCCTCCACTTT. Translation gives CASRPSYNSPLHF.